This TCR beta chain was found in a study of preoperative IRX-2 immunotherapy in early breast cancer. Treatment specified: preoperative locoregional IRX-2 cytokine immunotherapy. Samples came from a phase Ib trial of preoperative locoregional IRX-2 cytokine immunotherapy. Here immunoSEQ multiplex PCR was the method, and the copy in TCRdb shows in-frame clones only, minus some. The sample has around 60,000 clones, around 94% seen once. Germline V gene data show CDR1 as SGHDT and CDR2 as YYEEEE. The CDR3 consists of 14 residues. The germline V and J ends were trimmed by 3 bases and 0 bases, with 10 bases remaining between them.

Sample collection occurred from a patient treated with IRX-2 immunotherapy. The V and J genes are TRBV5-6 and TRBJ2-7; D may correspond to TRBD1 or TRBD2 (5 bases each). This receptor was taken from a human donor with breast cancer. Here the CDR3 reads CASSSGPNSYEQYF. For the CDR3, the DNA is TGTGCCAGCAGCTCGGGACCTAACTCCTACGAGCAGTACTTC.